These 21 T cell receptor beta chains share one sample of origin, sequenced in a study of blood T cell repertoires in COVID-19. Using immunoSEQ multiplex PCR, the repertoire was profiled, and TCRdb retains in-frame clones only, with some absent. The profile shows under 300,000 clones, over 70% of them singletons. The specimen sequenced was peripheral blood. These receptors were obtained from a woman over 75 with acute or convalescent COVID-19.

The chain uses TRBV2 and TRBJ2-5; no clear D. Deletions cut 7 bases from V and 7 bases from J, with 16 bases between. This CDR3 is built from 13 residues. Germline V CDR1 and CDR2: SNHLY, FYNNEI. The CDR3 spells CASIRVVPGTQYF. In DNA form, the CDR3 reads TGTGCCAGCATTCGCGTAGTTCCAGGGACCCAGTACTTC.

This clone was picked up a small number of times. The chain carries TRBV19 and TRBJ1-5; D not certain. The CDR3 runs to 15 residues. In germline, CDR1 is LNHDA, CDR2 SQIVND (reference sequence). Trimming stripped 3 bases from V and 2 bases from J, with 11 bases between. The CDR3 loop reads CASSIGLPRNQPQHF. CDR3 sequence (DNA): TGTGCCAGTAGTATCGGACTTCCCCGCAATCAGCCCCAGCATTTT.

V is TRBV4-1 and J is TRBJ2-2; 12 nucleotides line up with TRBD1. This CDR3 spans 18 amino acids. Germline V gene data show CDR1 as MGHRA and CDR2 as YSYEKL. J gave up 1 base and V 3 bases, and 6 bases lay outside the gene matches. The CDR3 loop is CASSQLGTGGLNTGELFF. As DNA, the CDR3 is TGCGCCAGCAGCCAGTTGGGGACAGGGGGCCTGAACACCGGGGAGCTGTTTTTT.

V and J are TRBV6-2 or TRBV6-3 and TRBJ1-1; TRBD1 is a possible D gene (5 bases). V gave up 4 bases and J gave up 0 bases, with 12 bases separating them. CDR1 and CDR2 from the germline V gene are MNHEY and SVGEGT. The CDR3 sequence is 15 residues long. The CDR3 is CASSFLDSLNTEAFF. For the CDR3, the DNA is TGTGCCAGCAGTTTTCTCGACAGTCTGAACACTGAAGCTTTCTTT.

The gene calls are TRBV19 and TRBJ2-3; TRBD1 matches 11 bases. With V trimmed by 7 bases and J by 3 bases, 9 bases remained unmatched. This CDR3 is built from 16 residues. CDR1 is LNHDA and CDR2 is SQIVND in the germline V gene (reference sequence). Here the CDR3 DNA reads TGTGCCAGTAAAACTGGGGGACAGGGGGTTACAGATACGCAGTATTTT. Translating it yields CASKTGGQGVTDTQYF.

The rearrangement joins TRBV6-5 to TRBJ1-3, with 8 positions matching TRBD1. Trimming cost V 0 bases and J 2 bases; bases outside gene matches: 3. From germline, CDR1 is MNHEY and CDR2 SVGAGI. There are 16 residues in the CDR3. This chain's CDR3 is CASSYSQGAAGNTIYF. CDR3 DNA: TGTGCCAGCAGTTACTCGCAGGGGGCGGCTGGAAACACCATATATTTT.

V usage is TRBV4-1 and J usage is TRBJ1-1; TRBD1 matches at 7 bases. In germline, CDR1 is MGHRA, CDR2 YSYEKL. The CDR3 length is 19 residues. With V trimmed by 3 bases and J by 0 bases, 16 bases remained unmatched. This chain's CDR3 is CASSQEGTASPFMNTEAFF. The CDR3, as DNA: TGCGCCAGCAGCCAGGAAGGGACAGCATCCCCGTTCATGAACACTGAAGCTTTCTTT.

The genes are TRBV12-5 and TRBJ2-7; no definite D call. CDR1 LGHNT and CDR2 FRNRAP come from the germline V gene. The CDR3 has 11 amino acids. V shed 7 bases and J shed 4 bases, with 8 bases lying between them. DNA for the CDR3: TGTGCTAGTGCCGAGCCTTACGAGCAGTACTTC. This sequence encodes CASAEPYEQYF.

The gene calls are TRBV5-4 and TRBJ2-3; 10 nucleotides agree with TRBD2. V lost 2 bases and J lost 4; bases outside the gene matches: 10. The V gene's germline CDR1 is SGHNT and CDR2 YYREEE (reference sequence). The CDR3 sequence is 17 residues long. The CDR3 DNA sequence: TGTGCCAGCAGCTTCCTTGGGAGCGGGAGGGAGGCAGATACGCAGTATTTT. Encoded protein: CASSFLGSGREADTQYF.

The rearrangement joins TRBV3-1 (or the pseudogene TRBV3-2) to TRBJ2-1; TRBD2 matches at 7 bases. Trimming removed 4 bases from V and 6 bases from J; junction bases left unmatched: 15. Germline lookup yields CDR1 LGHDT and CDR2 YNNKEL (reference sequence). This CDR3 spans 17 amino acids. For the CDR3, the DNA is TGTGCCAGCAGCCTCGGAGTCCCAAGCGGGATAGTCAATGAGCAGTTCTTC. This codes for CASSLGVPSGIVNEQFF.

CDR3 coding DNA: TGTGCCAGCAGCCTACCGGACAGGGGTCACGAGCAGTACTTC. Its protein product is CASSLPDRGHEQYF. The chain combines TRBV5-4 with TRBJ2-7, with TRBD1 matching over 9 bases. Germline CDR1 SGHNT, CDR2 YYREEE (reference sequence). The CDR3 extends over 14 amino acids. The V segment lost 4 bases and the J segment 5 bases; nucleotides outside the gene matches: 7.

The V and J genes are TRBV2 and TRBJ2-2, with 11 bases fitting TRBD2. The V segment lost 5 bases and the J segment 0 bases; nucleotides outside the gene matches: 2. Germline V CDR1 and CDR2: SNHLY, FYNNEI. This CDR3 comprises 16 residues. This chain's CDR3 is CASSLGLAANTGELFF. In nucleotides, the CDR3 is TGTGCCAGCAGTCTGGGACTAGCGGCGAACACCGGGGAGCTGTTTTTT.

As DNA, the CDR3 is TGTGCCAGCAGCCAGAGGGGAGGGAGGGCTGATACGCAGTATTTT. The encoded protein is CASSQRGGRADTQYF. The V and J genes are TRBV3-1 (or the pseudogene TRBV3-2) and TRBJ2-3; the match to TRBD2 covers 7 bases. The CDR3 totals 15 residues. V was clipped by 3 bases and J by 6 bases; unmatched bases: 9. Germline V lookup: CDR1 LGHDT, CDR2 YNNKEL (reference sequence).

The chain couples TRBV4-1 to TRBJ1-2; 12 bases fit TRBD1. Trimming cost V 4 bases and J 7 bases; bases outside gene matches: 10. This CDR3 has 16 amino acids. Germline V gene data show CDR1 as MGHRA and CDR2 as YSYEKL. CDR3 DNA: TGCGCCAGCAGCCGCATACCGGGACAGGGGGCAGGTGGCTACACCTTC. It yields the protein CASSRIPGQGAGGYTF.

V usage is TRBV9 and J usage is TRBJ2-5; 14 nucleotides match TRBD2. After removal of 0 bases from V and 2 bases from J, the junction contained 3 bases not matched to a gene. CDR1 and CDR2 (germline): SGDLS, YYNGEE. This CDR3 has 17 amino acids. The CDR3 DNA reads TGTGCCAGCAGCGTAGGGACTAGCGGGGGGTTACAAGAGACCCAGTACTTC. Translated, it gives CASSVGTSGGLQETQYF.

This chain joins TRBV30 and TRBJ2-2, with 7 bases lining up with TRBD1. This CDR3 spans 16 amino acids. The germline V gene encodes CDR1 GTSNPN and CDR2 SVGIG (reference sequence). The V and J ends lost 4 bases and 2 bases, in that order; junction bases with no gene match: 10. The CDR3 sequence is CAWKGAGTENTGELFF. The DNA for the CDR3 is TGTGCCTGGAAAGGGGCCGGGACAGAAAACACCGGGGAGCTGTTTTTT. Together with reference TRBV30 and TRBJ2-2, the CDR3 gives the full variable domain: SQTIHQWPATLVQPVGSPLSLECTVEGTSNPNLYWYRQAAGRGLQLLFYSVGIGQISSEVPQNLSASRPQDRQFILSSKKLLLSDSGFYLCAWKGAGTENTGELFFGEGSRLTVL.

The chain links TRBV5-1 to TRBJ1-1, with D tentatively TRBD1 (5 bases). The germline CDR1 and CDR2 sequences are SGHRS and YFSETQ. Trimming pared 4 bases from V and 2 bases from J, leaving 9 bases between. The CDR3 is made up of 13 amino acids. CDR3 sequence reads: CASSMTDNTEAFF. The CDR3 nucleotides are TGCGCCAGCAGCATGACAGATAACACTGAAGCTTTCTTT.

This clone was recorded only once. The genes are TRBV19 and TRBJ1-1; D possibly corresponds to TRBD1 (5 bases). CDR1 and CDR2 from the germline V gene are LNHDA and SQIVND (reference sequence). Between the trimmed V and J ends, which lost 3 bases and 11 bases, there was a span of 16 bases. CDR3 length: 13 residues. CDR3 in amino acids: CASSIQGGRVAFF. CDR3 DNA sequence: TGTGCCAGTAGTATTCAGGGTGGTCGGGTGGCTTTCTTT.

The chain links TRBV5-5 to TRBJ2-2; D is undetermined. Trimming stripped 0 bases from V and 6 bases from J, with 15 bases between. This CDR3 spans 16 amino acids. From germline, CDR1 is SGHKS and CDR2 YYEKEE (reference sequence). The CDR3 DNA is TGTGCCAGCAGCTTGGTGCGAAACCTCATTTCCGGGGAGCTGTTTTTT. It is translated as CASSLVRNLISGELFF.

This clone was seen a handful of times. The chain is built from TRBV3-1 (or the pseudogene TRBV3-2) and TRBJ2-7, with 12 positions matching TRBD2. Germline CDR1 LGHDT, CDR2 YNNKEL (reference sequence). CDR3 size: 15 residues. The V and J ends lost 3 bases and 8 bases, in that order; junction bases with no gene match: 8. The DNA of the CDR3 is TGTGCCAGCAGCCATATGATGACTAGCGGGGGCCAGCAGTACTTC. This translates into CASSHMMTSGGQQYF.

The V gene is TRBV3-1 (or the pseudogene TRBV3-2), the J gene TRBJ2-5, with D perhaps TRBD2 (8 bases). Germline CDR1 is LGHDT and CDR2 is YNNKEL (reference sequence). The CDR3 extends over 16 amino acids. Trimming removed 7 bases at V and 1 base at J, with 19 bases between. The CDR3 coding sequence is TGTGCCAGCATTCAGGGACTAGGGGGCTTCCAAGAGACCCAGTACTTC. It encodes CASIQGLGGFQETQYF.